A selection of T cell receptor beta chains follows, all from one sample in a study of human T cells and chemical hapten exposure. TCRdb processed the RACE reads anew with MiXCR; each CDR3 protein has one entry. In the table there are 110,000 to 150,000 distinct CDR3 sequences, about 10% of which are singletons. This material consisted of whole blood, taken in connection with sensitization to the hapten diphenylcyclopropenone (DPC). The receptor source for this set is a woman between 50 and 59 years old with alopecia areata. Some clones in this sample may be carry-over from other donors' samples. Each CDR3 is given with its conserved first and last residue.

v_call	j_call	cdr3_aa
TRBV27	TRBJ2-6	CASSLSNGANVLNF
TRBV20-1	TRBJ2-4	CSARDVGGRAGGQNIQYF
TRBV7-9	TRBJ1-5	CASSLGQISNQPQHF
TRBV28	TRBJ2-7	CASSQGDRAGIQYF
TRBV5-1	TRBJ2-7	CASRSDFAGLSYEQYF
TRBV7-8	TRBJ1-1	CASSPRTGPTEAFF
TRBV29-1	TRBJ2-5	CSALRSPGETQYF
TRBV27	TRBJ1-6	CASSFGPGAFSPLHF
TRBV28	TRBJ2-1	CASSLRGFEQFF
TRBV7-2	TRBJ2-1	CASSLRQVNEQFF
TRBV5-4	TRBJ2-1	CASSLNFGGPEQFF
TRBV11-2	TRBJ2-1	CASTLGLAGEPYNEQFF
TRBV5-1	TRBJ2-2	CASSLIAGTGELFF
TRBV27	TRBJ2-3	CASSLSRAGTGGTDTQYF
TRBV5-1	TRBJ2-3	CASSSLAGAGTDTQYF
TRBV7-2	TRBJ2-7	CASSLTGQIYEQYF
TRBV5-5	TRBJ2-1	CASGPGGYNEQFF
TRBV12-3/TRBV12-4	TRBJ1-5	CASSLGGRLNQPQHF
TRBV30	TRBJ2-3	CAWSLLAGDPLQRQYF
TRBV29-1	TRBJ1-1	CSVEKGGNTEAFF
TRBV11-2	TRBJ2-7	CASSLLRGPYEQYF
TRBV12-3/TRBV12-4	TRBJ2-2	CSTGTGTTGELFF
TRBV19	TRBJ2-5	CATGGSGRQETQYF
TRBV21-1	TRBJ1-5	CASSKVRGIGVKSNQPQHF
TRBV5-1	TRBJ1-1	CASSLEAWGRTEAFF
TRBV19	TRBJ2-7	CASSGRAGSPYEQYF
TRBV20-1	TRBJ2-3	CSAPGLAAGVWQYF
TRBV5-1	TRBJ2-3	CASSVGGPSTDTQYF
TRBV6-2/TRBV6-3	TRBJ2-7	CASSYSSRGPYEQYF
TRBV6-5	TRBJ2-1	CASSYPRGGETNYNEQFF
TRBV7-2	TRBJ2-7	CASSLAGGATSNIYEQYF
TRBV4-3	TRBJ1-1	CASSPPGAPNTEAFF
TRBV29-1	TRBJ2-7	CSVETGSAYEQYF